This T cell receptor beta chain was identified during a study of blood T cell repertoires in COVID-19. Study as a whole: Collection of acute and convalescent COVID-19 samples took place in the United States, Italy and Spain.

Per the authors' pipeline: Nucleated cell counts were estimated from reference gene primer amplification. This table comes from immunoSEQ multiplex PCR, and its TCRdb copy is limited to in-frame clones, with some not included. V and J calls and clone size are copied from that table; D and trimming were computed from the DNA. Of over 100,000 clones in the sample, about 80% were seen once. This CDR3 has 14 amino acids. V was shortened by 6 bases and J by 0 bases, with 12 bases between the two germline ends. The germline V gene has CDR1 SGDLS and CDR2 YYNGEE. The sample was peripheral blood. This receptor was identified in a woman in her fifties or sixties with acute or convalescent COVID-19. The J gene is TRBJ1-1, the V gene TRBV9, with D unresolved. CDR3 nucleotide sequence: TGTGCCAGCAAACCCGACGGGTTGAACACTGAAGCTTTCTTT. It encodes CASKPDGLNTEAFF. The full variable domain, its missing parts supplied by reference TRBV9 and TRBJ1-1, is DSGVTQTPKHLITATGQRVTLRCSPRSGDLSVYWYQQSLDQGLQFLIQYYNGEERAKGNILERFSAQQFPDLHSELNLSSLELGDSALYFCASKPDGLNTEAFFGQGTRLTVV.